This T cell receptor beta chain was captured in a study of cytomegalovirus exposure and HLA in healthy donors. Whole-study results and caveats: TCR beta V segments were, for the most part, productive about 87% or about 30% of the time in an earlier analysis. In a later analysis, TCR beta V- and J-gene trimming showed a link to a missense DCLRE1C variant. What TCR beta sequences reportedly achieved was accurate prediction of HLA-A and HLA-B alleles in most subjects.

In its sample, this clone was seen once. Its antigen is not identified. The PCR ran on 60 Vbeta and 13 Jbeta primers. Profiled with immunoSEQ multiplex PCR; TCRdb holds only in-frame clones, not every one. The sample yields approximately 86,000 clones, about three quarters seen once. Donors consisted of healthy bone marrow donors. The CDR3 runs 17 residues. J was trimmed by 2 bases and V by 5 bases; bases with no gene match: 11. Germline CDR1 reads SGHVS; CDR2 reads FNYEAQ. The source is a man aged 55 to 70 in good health and CMV-seronegative. Material for sequencing was PBMCs. The chain has TRBV7-6 and TRBJ2-2; 7 positions match TRBD1. CDR3 sequence reads: CASSKPRDRQNTGELFF. The CDR3 region has the DNA TGTGCCAGCAGCAAACCCCGGGACAGACAAAACACCGGGGAGCTGTTTTTT.